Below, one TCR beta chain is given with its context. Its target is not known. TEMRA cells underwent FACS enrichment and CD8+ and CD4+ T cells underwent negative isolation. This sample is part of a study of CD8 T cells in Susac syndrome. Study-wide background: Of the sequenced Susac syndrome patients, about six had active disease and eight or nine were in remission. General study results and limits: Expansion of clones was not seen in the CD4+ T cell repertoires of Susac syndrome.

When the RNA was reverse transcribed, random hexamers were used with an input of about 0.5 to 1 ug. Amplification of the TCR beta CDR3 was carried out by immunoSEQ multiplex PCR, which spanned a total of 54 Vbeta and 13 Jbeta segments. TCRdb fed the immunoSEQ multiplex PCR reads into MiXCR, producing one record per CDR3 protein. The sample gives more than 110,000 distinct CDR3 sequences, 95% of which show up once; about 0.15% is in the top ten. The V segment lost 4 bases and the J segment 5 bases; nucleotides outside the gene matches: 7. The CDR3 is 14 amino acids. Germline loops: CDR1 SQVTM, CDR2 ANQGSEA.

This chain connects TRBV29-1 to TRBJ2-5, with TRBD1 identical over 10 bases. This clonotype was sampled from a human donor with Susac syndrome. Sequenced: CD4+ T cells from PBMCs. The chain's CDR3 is CSVVRGQGTETQYF. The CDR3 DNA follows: TGCAGCGTTGTTAGGGGACAGGGGACGGAGACCCAGTACTTC.